This T cell receptor (beta chain) was sequenced for a study of blood T cell repertoires in COVID-19. Study background: T cells, B-cell-depleted T cells, or PBMCs provided the cDNA or gDNA that served as material.

The authors' processing: Amplification of reference gene primers was used by the study to estimate nucleated cell counts. Measured with immunoSEQ multiplex PCR; TCRdb has only the in-frame clones, and not every one. The DNA was the basis for D and trimming; V, J and clone size are from that table. In the table there are 200,000 to 300,000 clones, around 86% of which are singletons. The germline V gene has CDR1 SGDLS and CDR2 YYNGEE. The CDR3 is 13 residues long. V was clipped by 4 bases and J by 9 bases, with 17 bases between them. The clonotype originates from a woman aged 55-70 years with COVID-19, enrolled during active disease. The source material was peripheral blood. The chain couples TRBV9 to TRBJ2-7; D remains ambiguous. CDR3 coding DNA: TGTGCCAGCAGCCAAGATGGCGGTGGCGGGCAGTACTTC. Translated: CASSQDGGGGQYF. The entire variable domain, with the rest obtained from reference TRBV9 and TRBJ2-7, is as follows: DSGVTQTPKHLITATGQRVTLRCSPRSGDLSVYWYQQSLDQGLQFLIQYYNGEERAKGNILERFSAQQFPDLHSELNLSSLELGDSALYFCASSQDGGGGQYFGPGTRLTVT.